The source of this TCR beta chain is a study of blood T cells in healthy people across ages. For the study at large: Using template switching, researchers captured about one barcoded beta molecule for each two T cells.

Every donor gave about 9 milliliters of peripheral blood. From germline, CDR1 is SGHDT and CDR2 YYEEEE. This CDR3 contains 16 residues. The junction had 6 bases not matched to a gene; V was cut back by 0 bases and J by 7 bases. This clonotype occurred many times. Using a J-beta primer mix together with a sample-barcoded 5' primer, a second PCR was run for roughly 7 to 11 cycles. A single record per CDR3 protein comes from TCRdb applying MiXCR to the 5' RACE reads. The sample holds over a million distinct CDR3 sequences, roughly 45% seen once. This chain connects TRBV5-6 to TRBJ1-6, with TRBD1 identical over 8 bases. This clonotype originated in a woman aged 55-69 years in good health. Sequenced: blood. As DNA, the CDR3 is TGTGCCAGCAGCTTGGATGGCGGGACAGGCAATTCACCCCTCCACTTT. It encodes CASSLDGGTGNSPLHF.